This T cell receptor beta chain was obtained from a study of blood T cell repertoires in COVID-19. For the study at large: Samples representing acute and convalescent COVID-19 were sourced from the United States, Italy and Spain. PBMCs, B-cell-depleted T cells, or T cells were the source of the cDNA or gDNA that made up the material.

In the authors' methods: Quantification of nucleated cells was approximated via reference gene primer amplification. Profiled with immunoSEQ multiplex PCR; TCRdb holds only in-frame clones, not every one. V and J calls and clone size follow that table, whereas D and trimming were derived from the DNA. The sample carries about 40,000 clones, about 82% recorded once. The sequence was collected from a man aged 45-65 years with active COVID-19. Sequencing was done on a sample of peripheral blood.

CDR3 sequence (DNA): TGTGCCAGCAGAGGGGACAGCCAAGAGACCCAGTACTTC. This sequence encodes CASRGDSQETQYF. The chain joins TRBV28 to TRBJ2-5; 7 nucleotides agree with TRBD1. Germline CDR1 reads MDHEN; CDR2 reads SYDVKM. The CDR3 spans 13 residues. The V and J ends lost 6 bases and 1 base, in that order; junction bases with no gene match: 2.